Presented here are 5 T cell receptor beta chains from one specimen sequenced in a study of cytomegalovirus exposure and HLA in healthy donors. In the PCR, 60 Vbeta and 13 Jbeta primers were used. Sequencing was performed with immunoSEQ multiplex PCR; in TCRdb, only in-frame clones are kept and a portion is missing. The data contain 120,000 or so clones, around 80% of them singletons. Source material: PBMCs. The origin of the receptors is a woman aged 50 to 65 in good health and CMV-seropositive.

The chain couples TRBV28 to TRBJ1-5; a weak D match, TRBD1 (6 bases). Trimming shortened V by 7 bases and J by 5 bases, and 18 bases separated the two germline ends. CDR3 length equals 15 residues. Germline CDR1 reads MDHEN; CDR2 reads SYDVKM. CDR3 sequence reads: CASTMGGAGDQPQHF. In DNA form, the CDR3 reads TGTGCCAGCACCATGGGGGGGGCTGGTGATCAGCCCCAGCATTTT. The full variable domain, rest sourced from reference TRBV28 and TRBJ1-5, is DVKVTQSSRYLVKRTGEKVFLECVQDMDHENMFWYRQDPGLGLRLIYFSYDVKMKEKGDIPEGYSVSREKKERFSLILESASTNQTSMYLCASTMGGAGDQPQHFGDGTRLSIL.

The chain employs TRBV30 and TRBJ2-1; 7 nucleotides match TRBD1. Germline CDR1 is GTSNPN and CDR2 is SVGIG (reference sequence). V lost 6 bases and J lost 9; bases outside the gene matches: 5. This CDR3 is built from 11 residues. The CDR3 DNA reads TGTGCCTGCAGGGGGTGGGGTGAGCAGTTCTTC. Amino acid sequence: CACRGWGEQFF.

V gene TRBV4-1 combines with J gene TRBJ1-1; the D gene is possibly TRBD1 (5 bases). V was pared by 0 bases and J by 2 bases, with 16 bases between. CDR1 and CDR2 (germline): MGHRA, YSYEKL. The CDR3 sequence is 17 residues long. The CDR3: CASSQDADSWGNTEAFF. CDR3 in DNA: TGCGCCAGCAGCCAAGATGCCGACAGTTGGGGAAACACTGAAGCTTTCTTT.

The count of this clone is one. Other DNA variants within this sample encode the same CDR3. The V gene is TRBV19, the J gene TRBJ1-2, with D maybe TRBD1 (6 bases). Germline V gene sequence: CDR1 LNHDA, CDR2 SQIVND (reference sequence). The CDR3 extends over 13 amino acids. V dropped 6 bases and J dropped 7 bases, with 15 bases sitting between them. CDR3 region: CASRTGGASGYTF. In nucleotides, the CDR3 is TGTGCCAGTAGGACGGGGGGCGCGAGTGGCTACACCTTC.

V usage is TRBV7-2 and J usage is TRBJ1-5; 8 bases align to TRBD1. This CDR3 is 17 amino acids long. CDR1 SGHTA and CDR2 FQGNSA come from the germline V gene. J gave up 4 bases and V 4 bases, and 12 bases lay outside the gene matches. The DNA for the CDR3 is TGTGCCAGCAGCTCAGGACAGGGAACACATAATAATCAGCCCCAGCATTTT. Residues: CASSSGQGTHNNQPQHF.